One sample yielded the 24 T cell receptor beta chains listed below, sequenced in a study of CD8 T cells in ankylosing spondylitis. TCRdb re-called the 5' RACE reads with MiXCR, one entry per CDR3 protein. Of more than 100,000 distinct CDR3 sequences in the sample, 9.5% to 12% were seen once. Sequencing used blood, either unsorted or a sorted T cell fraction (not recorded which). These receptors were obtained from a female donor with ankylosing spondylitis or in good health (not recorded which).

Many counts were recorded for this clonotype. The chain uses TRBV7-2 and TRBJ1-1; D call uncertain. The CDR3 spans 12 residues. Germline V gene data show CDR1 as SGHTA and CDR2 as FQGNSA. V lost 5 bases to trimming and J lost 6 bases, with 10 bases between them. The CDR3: CASSDVRAEAFF. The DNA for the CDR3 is TGTGCCAGCAGCGACGTGAGGGCTGAAGCTTTCTTT.

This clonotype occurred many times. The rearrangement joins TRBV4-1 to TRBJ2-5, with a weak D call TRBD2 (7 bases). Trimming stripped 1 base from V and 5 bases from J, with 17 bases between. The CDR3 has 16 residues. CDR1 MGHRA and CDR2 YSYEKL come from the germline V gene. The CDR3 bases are TGCGCCAGCAGCCAAGCAGGGGCGGGGGCGTGGGAGACCCAGTACTTC. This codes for CASSQAGAGAWETQYF.

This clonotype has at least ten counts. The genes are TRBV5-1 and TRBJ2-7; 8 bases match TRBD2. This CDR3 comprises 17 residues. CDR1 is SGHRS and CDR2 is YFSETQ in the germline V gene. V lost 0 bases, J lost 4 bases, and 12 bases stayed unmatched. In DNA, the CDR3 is TGCGCCAGCAGCTTGGATCGGCCTAGCGGGCTTCGTTACGAGCAGTACTTC. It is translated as CASSLDRPSGLRYEQYF.

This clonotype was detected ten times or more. Here the CDR3 reads CASSLNRGTGYTF. The DNA of the CDR3 is TGTGCCAGCAGTTTAAACAGGGGAACTGGCTACACCTTC. The chain employs TRBV12-3 or TRBV12-4 and TRBJ1-2, with 7 bases lining up with TRBD1. The CDR3 runs to 13 residues. Germline trimming cut 2 bases from V and 7 bases from J; bases unmatched to any gene: 4.

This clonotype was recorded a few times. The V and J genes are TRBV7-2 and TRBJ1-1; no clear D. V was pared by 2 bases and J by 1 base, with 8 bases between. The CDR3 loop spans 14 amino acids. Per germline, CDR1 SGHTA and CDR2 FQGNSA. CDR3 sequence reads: CASSLLVGNTEAFF. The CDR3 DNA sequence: TGTGCCAGCAGCTTACTCGTGGGGAACACTGAAGCTTTCTTT.

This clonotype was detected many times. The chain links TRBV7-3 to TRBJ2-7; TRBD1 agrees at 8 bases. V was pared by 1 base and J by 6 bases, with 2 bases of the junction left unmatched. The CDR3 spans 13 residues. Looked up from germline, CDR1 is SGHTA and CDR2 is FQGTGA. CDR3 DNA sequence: TGTGCCAGCAGCTTAAACGACAGGGGCGAGCAGTACTTC. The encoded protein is CASSLNDRGEQYF. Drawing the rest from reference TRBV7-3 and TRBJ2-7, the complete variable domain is GAGVSQTPSNKVTEKGKYVELRCDPISGHTALYWYRQSLGQGPEFLIYFQGTGAADDSGLPNDRFFAVRPEGSVSTLKIQRTERGDSAVYLCASSLNDRGEQYFGPGTRLTVT.

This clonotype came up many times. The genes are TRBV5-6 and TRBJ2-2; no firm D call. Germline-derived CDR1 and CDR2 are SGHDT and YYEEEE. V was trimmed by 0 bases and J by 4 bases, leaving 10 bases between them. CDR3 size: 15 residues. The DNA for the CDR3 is TGTGCCAGCAGCTTGGTGGGCATACTCACCGGGGAGCTGTTTTTT. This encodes CASSLVGILTGELFF.

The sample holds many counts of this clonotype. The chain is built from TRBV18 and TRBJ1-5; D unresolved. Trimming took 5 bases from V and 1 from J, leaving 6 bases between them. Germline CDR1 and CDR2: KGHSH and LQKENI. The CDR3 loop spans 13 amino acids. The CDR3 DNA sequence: TGTGCCAGCTCAGACTGGAGCAATCAGCCCCAGCATTTT. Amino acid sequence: CASSDWSNQPQHF.

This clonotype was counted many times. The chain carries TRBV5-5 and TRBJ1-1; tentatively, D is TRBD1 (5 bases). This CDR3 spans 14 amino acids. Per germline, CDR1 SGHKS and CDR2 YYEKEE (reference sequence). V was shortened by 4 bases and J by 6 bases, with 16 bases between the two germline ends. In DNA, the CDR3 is TGTGCCAGCAGCCGGGGGGGTTTTGGCCCTGAAGCTTTCTTT. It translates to CASSRGGFGPEAFF.

CDR3 amino acids: CSAPGPEGYTF. The CDR3 DNA reads TGCAGTGCTCCGGGCCCGGAGGGCTACACCTTC. V gene TRBV20-1 combines with J gene TRBJ1-2; no firm D call. V was clipped by 5 bases and J by 8 bases, with 12 bases between them. The V gene's germline CDR1 is DFQATT and CDR2 SNEGSKA (reference sequence). The CDR3 has 11 residues.

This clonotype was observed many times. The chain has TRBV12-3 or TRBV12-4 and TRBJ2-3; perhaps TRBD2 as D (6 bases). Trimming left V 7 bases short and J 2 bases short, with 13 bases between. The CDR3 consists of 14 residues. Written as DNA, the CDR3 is TGTGCCAGCACTCTCCGGGAGACCACAGATACGCAGTATTTT. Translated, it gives CASTLRETTDTQYF.

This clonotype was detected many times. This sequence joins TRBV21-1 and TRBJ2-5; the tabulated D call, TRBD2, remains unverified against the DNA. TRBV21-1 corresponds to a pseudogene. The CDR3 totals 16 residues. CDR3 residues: CASSKVAGGPEETQYF. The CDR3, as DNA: TGTGCCAGCAGCAAAGTGGCGGGTGGGCCTGAAGAGACCCAGTACTTC.

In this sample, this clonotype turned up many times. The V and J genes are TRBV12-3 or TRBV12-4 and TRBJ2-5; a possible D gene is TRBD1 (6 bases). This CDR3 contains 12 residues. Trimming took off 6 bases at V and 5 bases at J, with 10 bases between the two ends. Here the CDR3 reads CASRTDRETQYF. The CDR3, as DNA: TGTGCCAGCAGAACCGACAGGGAGACCCAGTACTTC.

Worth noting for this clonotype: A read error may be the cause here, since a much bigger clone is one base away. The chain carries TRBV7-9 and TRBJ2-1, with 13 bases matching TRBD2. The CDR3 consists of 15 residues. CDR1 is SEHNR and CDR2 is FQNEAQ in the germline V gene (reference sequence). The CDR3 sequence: CASSHGLAGDWEQVF. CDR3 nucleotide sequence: TGTGCCAGCAGCCACGGACTAGCGGGAGATTGGGAGCAGGTCTTC.

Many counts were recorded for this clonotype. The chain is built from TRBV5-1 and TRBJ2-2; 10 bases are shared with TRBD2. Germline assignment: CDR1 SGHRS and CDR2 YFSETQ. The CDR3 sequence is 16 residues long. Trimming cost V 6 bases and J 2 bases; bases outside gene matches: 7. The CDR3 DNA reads TGCGCCAGCAACCCACTAGCGGGGTCAAACACCGGGGAGCTGTTTTTT. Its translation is CASNPLAGSNTGELFF.

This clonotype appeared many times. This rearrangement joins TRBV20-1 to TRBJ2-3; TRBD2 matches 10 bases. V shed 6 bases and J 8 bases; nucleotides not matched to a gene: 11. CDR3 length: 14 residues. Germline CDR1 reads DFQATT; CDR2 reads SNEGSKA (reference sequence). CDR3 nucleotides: TGCAGTGCCCCTAACAGCGGGGGGGCGGGTACGCAGTATTTT. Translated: CSAPNSGGAGTQYF.

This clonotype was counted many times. The CDR3 DNA follows: TGTGCCAGCTCACCTACATCGGACGGGGGCTACACCTTC. It encodes CASSPTSDGGYTF. The V call is TRBV18, the J call TRBJ1-2, with D unclear. This CDR3 region has 13 residues. Germline assignment: CDR1 KGHSH and CDR2 LQKENI. The ends were cut back, 3 bases at V and 8 bases at J, with 13 bases in the middle.

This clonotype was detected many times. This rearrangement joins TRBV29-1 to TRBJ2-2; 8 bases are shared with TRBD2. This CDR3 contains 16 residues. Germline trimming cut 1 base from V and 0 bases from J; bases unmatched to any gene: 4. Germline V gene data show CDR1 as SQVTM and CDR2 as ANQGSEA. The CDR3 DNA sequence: TGCAGCGTTGAAGGGGGGACTAGTACGAACACCGGGGAGCTGTTTTTT. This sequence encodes CSVEGGTSTNTGELFF.

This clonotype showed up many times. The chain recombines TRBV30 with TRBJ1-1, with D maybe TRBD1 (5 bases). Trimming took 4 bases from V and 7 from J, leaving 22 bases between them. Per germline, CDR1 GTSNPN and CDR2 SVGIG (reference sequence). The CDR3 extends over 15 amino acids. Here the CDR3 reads CAWKGRVLTGHEAFF. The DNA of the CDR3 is TGTGCCTGGAAGGGGAGAGTTCTAACGGGCCATGAAGCTTTCTTT.

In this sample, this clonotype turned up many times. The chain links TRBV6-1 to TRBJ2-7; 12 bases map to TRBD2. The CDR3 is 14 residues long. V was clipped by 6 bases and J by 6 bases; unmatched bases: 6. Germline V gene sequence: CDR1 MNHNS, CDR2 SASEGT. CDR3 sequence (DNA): TGTGCCAGCAGCCCGACTAGCGGGAGACGCGAGCAGTACTTC. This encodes CASSPTSGRREQYF.

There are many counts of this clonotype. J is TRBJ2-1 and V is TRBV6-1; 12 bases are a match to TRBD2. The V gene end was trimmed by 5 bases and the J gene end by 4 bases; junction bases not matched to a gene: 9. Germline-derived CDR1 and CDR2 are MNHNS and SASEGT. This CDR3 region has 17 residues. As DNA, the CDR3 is TGTGCCAGCAGTATTCACCCCGGGACTAGCGGGTACAATGAGCAGTTCTTC. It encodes CASSIHPGTSGYNEQFF.

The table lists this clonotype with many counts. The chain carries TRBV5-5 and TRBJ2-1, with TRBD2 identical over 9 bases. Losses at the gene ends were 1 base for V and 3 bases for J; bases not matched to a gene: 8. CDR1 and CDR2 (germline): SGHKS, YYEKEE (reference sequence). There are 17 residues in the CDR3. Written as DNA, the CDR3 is TGTGCCAGCAGCTTGTGGGTCCTAGCGGGGATCTACAATGAGCAGTTCTTC. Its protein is CASSLWVLAGIYNEQFF. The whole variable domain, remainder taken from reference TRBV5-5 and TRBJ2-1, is DAGVTQSPTHLIKTRGQQVTLRCSPISGHKSVSWYQQVLGQGPQFIFQYYEKEERGRGNFPDRFSARQFPNYSSELNVNALLLGDSALYLCASSLWVLAGIYNEQFFGPGTRLTVL.

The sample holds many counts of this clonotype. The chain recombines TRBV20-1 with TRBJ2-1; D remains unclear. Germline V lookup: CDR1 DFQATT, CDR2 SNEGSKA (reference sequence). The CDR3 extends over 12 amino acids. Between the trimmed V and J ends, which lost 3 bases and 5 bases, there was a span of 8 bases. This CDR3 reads CSARDGHNEQFF. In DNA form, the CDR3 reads TGCAGTGCTAGGGACGGGCACAATGAGCAGTTCTTC.

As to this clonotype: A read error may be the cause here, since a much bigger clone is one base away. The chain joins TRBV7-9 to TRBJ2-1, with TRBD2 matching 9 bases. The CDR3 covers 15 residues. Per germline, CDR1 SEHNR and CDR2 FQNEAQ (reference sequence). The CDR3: CAGSLAPLAGNEQFF. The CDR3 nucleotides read TGTGCCGGCAGCTTAGCGCCACTAGCGGGCAATGAGCAGTTCTTC.